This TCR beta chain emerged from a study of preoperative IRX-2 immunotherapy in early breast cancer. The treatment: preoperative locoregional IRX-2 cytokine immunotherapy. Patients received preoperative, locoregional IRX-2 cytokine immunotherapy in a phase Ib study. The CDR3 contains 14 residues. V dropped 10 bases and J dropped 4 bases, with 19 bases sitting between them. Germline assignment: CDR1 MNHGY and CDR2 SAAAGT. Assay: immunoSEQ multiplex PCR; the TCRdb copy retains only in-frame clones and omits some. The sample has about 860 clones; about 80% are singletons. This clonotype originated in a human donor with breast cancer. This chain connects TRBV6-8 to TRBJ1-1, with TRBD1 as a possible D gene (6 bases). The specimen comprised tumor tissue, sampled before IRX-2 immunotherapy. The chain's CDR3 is CATNRGAGATEAFF. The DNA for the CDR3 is TGTGCCACCAATCGGGGGGCAGGAGCCACTGAAGCTTTCTTT.